The 26 T cell receptor beta chains listed next were all sequenced from one sample in a study of shared clonotypes between healthy human individuals. Here immunoSEQ multiplex PCR was the method, and the copy in TCRdb shows in-frame clones only, minus some. The sample consists of some 2,100,000 clones, 90% to 96% of them appearing once. Sequenced sample: naive CD4+ T cells sorted from blood. As to subset: CD45RA+ positively selected. The receptor source for this set is a man younger than 30 in good health.

The V and J genes are TRBV10-2 and TRBJ2-1; 7 nucleotides match TRBD1. Germline loops: CDR1 WSHSY, CDR2 SAAADI. The CDR3 consists of 16 residues. Trimming removed 6 bases from V and 2 bases from J; junction bases left unmatched: 10. For the CDR3, the DNA is TGCGCCAGCAGCATATATACAGGGGCTACCTACAATGAGCAGTTCTTC. This encodes CASSIYTGATYNEQFF.

This chain joins TRBV2 and TRBJ1-6; 7 bases are a match to TRBD1. This CDR3 contains 17 residues. Germline V gene sequence: CDR1 SNHLY, CDR2 FYNNEI. V trimming: 5 bases; J trimming: 11 bases; junction bases outside the gene matches: 18. CDR3 bases: TGTGCCAGCAGTAGTAAATTGTTGGGACAGCAAGGGACACCCCTCCACTTT. Protein: CASSSKLLGQQGTPLHF.

The chain has TRBV2 and TRBJ2-7, with D possibly being TRBD1 (6 bases). V was cut by 7 bases and J by 2 bases, with 18 bases left in between. This CDR3 spans 15 amino acids. Per germline, CDR1 SNHLY and CDR2 FYNNEI. CDR3 nucleotide sequence: TGTGCCAGCAACCCACAGGGTATACCTACCTACGAGCAGTACTTC. Amino acids: CASNPQGIPTYEQYF. Looking up the rest from reference TRBV2 and TRBJ2-7 gives the full variable domain: EPEVTQTPSHQVTQMGQEVILRCVPISNHLYFYWYRQILGQKVEFLVSFYNNEISEKSEIFDDQFSVERPDGSNFTLKIRSTKLEDSAMYFCASNPQGIPTYEQYFGPGTRLTVT.

The V and J genes are TRBV7-2 and TRBJ2-1; TRBD2 aligns across 11 bases. Looked up from germline, CDR1 is SGHTA and CDR2 is FQGNSA. CDR3 length equals 18 residues. The V segment lost 0 bases and the J segment 5 bases; nucleotides outside the gene matches: 9. CDR3: CASSLAFLTSGKNNEQFF. DNA for the CDR3: TGTGCCAGCAGCTTAGCCTTTTTGACTAGCGGGAAAAACAATGAGCAGTTCTTC.

The CDR3 sequence: CASSLGGGGNEKLFF. The CDR3 coding sequence is TGTGCCAGCAGCTTGGGAGGAGGAGGTAATGAAAAACTGTTTTTT. The genes are TRBV5-8 and TRBJ1-4; D gene uncertain. The germline V gene encodes CDR1 SGHTS and CDR2 YDEGEE. The germline V and J ends were trimmed by 0 bases and 4 bases, with 10 bases remaining between them. This CDR3 has 15 amino acids.

In its sample, this clone was seen once. The V and J genes are TRBV7-2 and TRBJ1-1; tentative D call: TRBD1 (5 bases). Germline values: CDR1 SGHTA, CDR2 FQGNSA. The CDR3 is 15 amino acids. The V and J ends lost 2 bases and 2 bases respectively, with 12 bases between them. Written as DNA, the CDR3 is TGTGCCAGCAGCTTACTGGGGGTTGGAAACACTGAAGCTTTCTTT. Translation: CASSLLGVGNTEAFF.

The chain combines TRBV18 with TRBJ1-3; 9 nucleotides agree with TRBD1. CDR1 and CDR2 (germline): KGHSH, LQKENI. CDR3 size: 17 residues. With 1 base clipped from V and 0 bases from J, the junction kept 4 bases outside the gene matches. The CDR3 coding sequence is TGTGCCAGCTCACCACGGGGGACAGGGAGCTCTGGAAACACCATATATTTT. It encodes CASSPRGTGSSGNTIYF.

For this clone: Distinct nucleotide sequences in the sample also encode this CDR3. The V gene is TRBV5-1, the J gene TRBJ2-5; TRBD1 matches at 8 bases. In germline, CDR1 is SGHRS, CDR2 YFSETQ. The CDR3 extends over 14 amino acids. Germline trimming cut 5 bases from V and 1 base from J; bases unmatched to any gene: 4. The CDR3 loop is CASSSGTGQETQYF. In DNA, the CDR3 is TGCGCCAGCAGTTCCGGGACAGGCCAAGAGACCCAGTACTTC.

This rearrangement joins TRBV7-9 to TRBJ1-3, with 7 bases identical to TRBD1. Per the germline V gene, CDR1 is SEHNR and CDR2 is FQNEAQ (reference sequence). The V gene end was trimmed by 6 bases and the J gene end by 1 base; junction bases not matched to a gene: 6. The CDR3 consists of 15 residues. The DNA of the CDR3 is TGTGCCAGCAGTAGGGACAGACCTTCTGGAAACACCATATATTTT. Protein sequence: CASSRDRPSGNTIYF.

This chain uses TRBV5-4 with TRBJ2-6; no clear D. Germline V lookup: CDR1 SGHNT, CDR2 YYREEE (reference sequence). The V gene lost 7 bases and the J gene lost 4 bases, with 9 bases spanning the gap. CDR3 length: 13 amino acids. The CDR3 DNA reads TGTGCCAGCGGCTCTCCAGGGGCCAACGTCCTGACTTTC. Translation: CASGSPGANVLTF.

The genes are TRBV5-1 and TRBJ1-3; D may be TRBD1 (6 bases). The germline CDR1 and CDR2 sequences are SGHRS and YFSETQ. This CDR3 has 16 residues. V dropped 5 bases and J dropped 0 bases, with 15 bases sitting between them. The DNA for the CDR3 is TGCGCCAGCAGTTGGGGGGGCACTAGCTCTGGAAACACCATATATTTT. Translating it yields CASSWGGTSSGNTIYF. The full variable domain, in which reference TRBV5-1 and TRBJ1-3 provide the parts outside the CDR3, is KAGVTQTPRYLIKTRGQQVTLSCSPISGHRSVSWYQQTPGQGLQFLFEYFSETQRNKGNFPGRFSGRQFSNSRSEMNVSTLELGDSALYLCASSWGGTSSGNTIYFGEGSWLTVV.

This rearrangement joins TRBV2 to TRBJ1-4; no clear D. Germline V gene data show CDR1 as SNHLY and CDR2 as FYNNEI. Trimming stripped 10 bases from V and 9 bases from J, with 12 bases between. This CDR3 is built from 11 residues. CDR3 amino acids: CATRDLQKLFF. The CDR3 DNA reads TGTGCCACTCGTGATCTCCAAAAACTGTTTTTT. The full variable domain, rest sourced from reference TRBV2 and TRBJ1-4, is EPEVTQTPSHQVTQMGQEVILRCVPISNHLYFYWYRQILGQKVEFLVSFYNNEISEKSEIFDDQFSVERPDGSNFTLKIRSTKLEDSAMYFCATRDLQKLFFGSGTQLSVL.

This clone was seen just once. The chain uses TRBV25-1 and TRBJ2-7; no clear D gene. This CDR3 spans 16 amino acids. With 2 bases removed from V and 0 bases from J, the gap between germline ends came to 14 bases. The germline gives CDR1 MGHDK, CDR2 SYGVNS. Written as DNA, the CDR3 is TGTGCCAGCAGTGAAAAGGGATCGAGGAACTCCTACGAGCAGTACTTC. Amino acids: CASSEKGSRNSYEQYF.

V gene TRBV6-5 combines with J gene TRBJ2-5; D might be TRBD2 (6 bases). The CDR3 consists of 11 residues. The V end lost 10 bases, the J end lost 5 bases, and 11 bases lay between the germline ends. Germline assignment: CDR1 MNHEY and CDR2 SVGAGI. The CDR3 protein is CATARGETQYF. In nucleotides, the CDR3 is TGTGCCACCGCGCGGGGCGAGACCCAGTACTTC.

Concerning this clone itself: This CDR3 is also generated by other DNA sequences in the sample. This rearrangement joins TRBV5-1 to TRBJ2-5; D might be TRBD1 (5 bases). V was trimmed by 0 bases and J by 2 bases, leaving 8 bases between them. The CDR3 extends over 14 amino acids. Germline values: CDR1 SGHRS, CDR2 YFSETQ. CDR3 residues: CASSLGAGQETQYF. The DNA of the CDR3 is TGCGCCAGCAGCTTGGGGGCAGGGCAAGAGACCCAGTACTTC.

V is TRBV27 and J is TRBJ2-7, with D perhaps assigned TRBD1 or TRBD2 (5 bases each). Trimming pared 5 bases from V and 2 bases from J, leaving 10 bases between. Germline V gives CDR1 MNHEY, CDR2 SMNVEV (reference sequence). This CDR3 has 13 amino acids. Here the CDR3 reads CASSPPGPYEQYF. The CDR3, as DNA: TGTGCCAGCAGTCCGCCGGGGCCCTACGAGCAGTACTTC.

This chain joins TRBV27 and TRBJ1-6; D gene uncertain. CDR3 size: 13 residues. Per the germline V gene, CDR1 is MNHEY and CDR2 is SMNVEV (reference sequence). V dropped 6 bases and J dropped 2 bases, with 5 bases sitting between them. The CDR3 loop is CASSGAYNSPLHF. CDR3 DNA sequence: TGTGCCAGCAGCGGCGCCTATAATTCACCCCTCCACTTT.

The chain joins TRBV6-1 to TRBJ2-1; D possibly uses TRBD1 or TRBD2 (5 bases each). V was trimmed by 8 bases and J by 6 bases, leaving 20 bases between them. Germline V CDR1 and CDR2: MNHNS, SASEGT. The CDR3 is 15 amino acids. CDR3 sequence reads: CASCRVPSGANEQFF. The CDR3 DNA follows: TGTGCCAGCTGTCGTGTGCCATCCGGGGCCAATGAGCAGTTCTTC.

In regard to this clone: This specimen includes other DNA sequences encoding the same CDR3. The chain joins TRBV7-2 to TRBJ2-3, with 9 nucleotides matching TRBD2. The CDR3 has 13 amino acids. Germline V CDR1 and CDR2: SGHTA, FQGNSA. Unmatched junction bases numbered 2, after V lost 4 bases and J lost 6 bases. The CDR3 spells CASSSSGTDTQYF. The DNA of the CDR3 is TGTGCCAGCAGCTCTAGCGGGACGGATACGCAGTATTTT.

The chain combines TRBV29-1 with TRBJ1-5, with D perhaps TRBD1 (5 bases). V lost 7 bases, J lost 11 bases, and 24 bases lay in between. The CDR3 consists of 14 residues. The germline V gene has CDR1 SQVTM and CDR2 ANQGSEA. In DNA form, the CDR3 reads TGCAGCGCCGGGGACGACAGTAGTTTCTCATCCCAGCATTTT. It encodes CSAGDDSSFSSQHF.

J is TRBJ2-3 and V is TRBV6-5; D is unresolved. With 2 bases removed from V and 2 bases from J, the gap between germline ends came to 14 bases. Germline assignment: CDR1 MNHEY and CDR2 SVGAGI. The CDR3 is 16 amino acids. The CDR3 sequence is CASSYLLGGSTDTQYF. The CDR3 nucleotides are TGTGCCAGCAGTTACCTCCTTGGCGGTTCCACAGATACGCAGTATTTT.

The chain combines TRBV25-1 with TRBJ2-5; tentative D call: TRBD2 (6 bases). This CDR3 region has 17 residues. The V gene lost 0 bases and the J gene lost 2 bases, with 16 bases spanning the gap. From germline, CDR1 is MGHDK and CDR2 SYGVNS. In nucleotides, the CDR3 is TGTGCCAGCAGTGAATATCTAGGGCGGGGAAGACAAGAGACCCAGTACTTC. It is translated as CASSEYLGRGRQETQYF. Looking up the rest from reference TRBV25-1 and TRBJ2-5 gives the full variable domain: EADIYQTPRYLVIGTGKKITLECSQTMGHDKMYWYQQDPGMELHLIHYSYGVNSTEKGDLSSESTVSRIRTEHFPLTLESARPSHTSQYLCASSEYLGRGRQETQYFGPGTRLLVL.

This clone was observed a single time. The rearrangement joins TRBV28 to TRBJ2-7; the match to TRBD1 covers 11 bases. Germline assignment: CDR1 MDHEN and CDR2 SYDVKM. This CDR3 spans 13 amino acids. V lost 8 bases to trimming and J lost 7 bases; unmatched junction nucleotides: 7. The chain's CDR3 is CASVPGQGGEQYF. DNA of the CDR3: TGTGCCAGCGTCCCGGGACAGGGGGGGGAGCAGTACTTC. The variable domain in full, with the rest retrieved from reference TRBV28 and TRBJ2-7, is DVKVTQSSRYLVKRTGEKVFLECVQDMDHENMFWYRQDPGLGLRLIYFSYDVKMKEKGDIPEGYSVSREKKERFSLILESASTNQTSMYLCASVPGQGGEQYFGPGTRLTVT.

CDR3 loop: CASSPGQGLSNTEAFF. CDR3 nucleotides: TGTGCCAGCAGCCCAGGACAGGGCCTATCGAACACTGAAGCTTTCTTT. The chain combines TRBV9 with TRBJ1-1, with TRBD1 matching over 8 bases. This CDR3 comprises 16 residues. The ends lost 4 bases at V and 1 base at J; junction bases unmatched: 9. Germline CDR1 and CDR2: SGDLS and YYNGEE.

Here the CDR3 reads CASSKGSSSYEQYF. Written as DNA, the CDR3 is TGCGCCAGCAGTAAGGGGTCTAGCTCCTACGAGCAGTACTTC. The V gene is TRBV5-1, the J gene TRBJ2-7, with TRBD1 as a possible D gene (5 bases). Germline assignment: CDR1 SGHRS and CDR2 YFSETQ. V lost 5 bases to trimming and J lost 0 bases, with 12 bases between them. This CDR3 has 14 residues. The full variable domain, rest sourced from reference TRBV5-1 and TRBJ2-7, is KAGVTQTPRYLIKTRGQQVTLSCSPISGHRSVSWYQQTPGQGLQFLFEYFSETQRNKGNFPGRFSGRQFSNSRSEMNVSTLELGDSALYLCASSKGSSSYEQYFGPGTRLTVT.

The chain carries TRBV10-1 and TRBJ2-7; D ambiguous. The CDR3 runs 14 residues. Germline values: CDR1 WNHNN, CDR2 SYGVQD (reference sequence). Trimming pared 3 bases from V and 3 bases from J, leaving 12 bases between. CDR3 region: CASSERAGGYEQYF. In DNA, the CDR3 is TGCGCCAGCAGTGAACGGGCAGGCGGCTACGAGCAGTACTTC.